Listed below are T cell receptor beta chains from one sample, sequenced in a study of cytomegalovirus exposure and HLA in healthy donors. The repertoire was sequenced with immunoSEQ multiplex PCR; TCRdb's copy has only in-frame clones and lacks some. The sample lists 200,000 or so clones; roughly 83% were seen once. Specimen: PBMCs. The receptors derive from a boy aged 5-17 years in good health and CMV-seronegative. The CDR3 runs from the conserved cysteine through the conserved F or W. D genes are given only for firm matches. Size is omitted from some rows. Given values are once, few, many or a class for expanded clones.

j_gene | v_gene | abundance | d_gene | CDR3aa | CDR3nt
TRBJ2-3 | TRBV7-3 | NA | NA | CASSLNSRRDTQYF | TGTGCCAGCAGCTTAAATTCCCGCAGAGATACGCAGTATTTT
TRBJ2-7 | TRBV11-2 | NA | TRBD2 | CASSLGTSGLPFTYEQYF | TGTGCCAGCAGCTTAGGTACTAGCGGCCTCCCATTTACCTACGAGCAGTACTTC
TRBJ2-4 | TRBV6-5 | NA | NA | CASSYRGSPENIQYF | TGTGCCAGCAGTTACAGGGGGAGCCCCGAAAACATTCAGTACTTC
TRBJ2-6 | TRBV6-5 | NA | NA | CASSPFPGANVLTF | TGTGCCAGCAGCCCTTTCCCTGGGGCCAACGTCCTGACTTTC
TRBJ1-1 | TRBV20-1 | NA | NA | CSAERHSEAFF | TGCAGTGCTGAGAGACATTCGGAAGCTTTCTTT
TRBJ1-6 | TRBV5-1 | NA | NA | CASSLEQGFGSPLHF | TGCGCCAGCAGCTTGGAGCAGGGCTTCGGTTCACCCCTCCACTTT
TRBJ2-1 | TRBV11-3 | NA | TRBD2 | CASSPGRDEQFF | TGTGCCAGCAGCCCAGGGAGGGATGAGCAGTTCTTC
TRBJ2-6 | TRBV27 | once | NA | CASSPAWGPGANVLTF | TGTGCCAGCAGTCCCGCTTGGGGGCCCGGGGCCAACGTCCTGACTTTC
TRBJ1-3 | TRBV28 | NA | NA | CASSIGGFVGGNTIYF | TGTGCCAGCTCGATAGGGGGTTTCGTTGGTGGAAACACCATATATTTT
TRBJ2-2 | TRBV27 | NA | TRBD2 | CASGAGANTGELFF | TGTGCCAGCGGAGCGGGAGCTAACACCGGGGAGCTGTTTTTT
TRBJ1-1 | TRBV2 | NA | NA | CASNLDSNTEAFF | TGTGCCAGCAACTTGGACAGTAACACTGAAGCTTTCTTT
TRBJ1-1 | TRBV6-6 | few | NA | CASGHSPTEAFF | TGTGCCAGCGGACACAGCCCCACTGAAGCTTTCTTT
TRBJ2-3 | TRBV6-6 | NA | TRBD1 | CASRGTGGFDTQYF | TGTGCCAGCAGAGGGACAGGGGGATTTGATACGCAGTATTTT
TRBJ2-2 | TRBV19 | NA | NA | CATSRGANTGELFF | TGTGCCACTAGCAGGGGGGCTAACACCGGGGAGCTGTTTTTT
TRBJ2-2 | TRBV7-3 | NA | NA | CASSLMRGPGELFF | TGTGCCAGCAGCTTAATGCGGGGTCCCGGGGAGCTGTTTTTT
TRBJ1-1 | TRBV27 | NA | NA | CASSLYAGVRDTEAFF | TGTGCCAGCAGTTTATACGCGGGGGTCCGTGACACTGAAGCTTTCTTT
TRBJ1-1 | TRBV28 | NA | TRBD1 | CASSLISAWTGGTEAFF | TGTGCCAGCAGTTTAATTTCGGCATGGACAGGGGGGACTGAAGCTTTCTTT
TRBJ1-2 | TRBV11-2 | NA | TRBD1 | CASSFTGVDGYTF | TGTGCCAGCAGCTTTACAGGGGTAGATGGCTACACCTTC
TRBJ1-2 | TRBV4-3 | few | TRBD1 | CASSQDIGQGAYYGYTF | TGCGCCAGCAGCCAAGATATAGGACAGGGGGCGTACTATGGCTACACCTTC
TRBJ1-2 | TRBV9 | NA | TRBD1 | CASSLTRGNDRGNYGYTF | TGTGCCAGCAGCCTAACGCGGGGGAACGACAGGGGAAACTATGGCTACACCTTC
TRBJ1-1 | TRBV5-4 | few | NA | CASSFPLNTEAFF | TGTGCCAGCAGCTTCCCGTTGAACACTGAAGCTTTCTTT
TRBJ2-2 | TRBV9 | NA | NA | CASSVVLGARGTGELFF | TGTGCCAGCAGCGTAGTTTTAGGGGCACGGGGGACCGGGGAGCTGTTTTTT
TRBJ1-2 | TRBV21-1 | NA | NA | CASSKGEGNYGYTF | TGTGCCAGCAGCAAAGGGGAGGGCAACTATGGCTACACCTTC
TRBJ2-7 | TRBV4-1 | NA | TRBD2 | CASSKLAGDQYEQYF | TGCGCCAGCAGCAAACTAGCGGGAGATCAATACGAGCAGTACTTC
TRBJ1-1 | TRBV14 | NA | NA | CASSQGGPGTAFF | TGTGCCAGCAGCCAAGGGGGGCCGGGGACGGCTTTCTTT
TRBJ2-1 | TRBV2 | NA | NA | CASSEATFSDSSEQFF | TGTGCCAGCAGTGAAGCAACGTTTTCCGATTCCAGTGAGCAGTTCTTC
TRBJ2-2 | TRBV4-3 | NA | TRBD2 | CASSQREGGELFF | TGCGCCAGCAGCCAAAGGGAGGGCGGGGAGCTGTTTTTT
TRBJ2-5 | TRBV5-1 | NA | NA | CASSGGSYQETQYF | TGCGCCAGCAGCGGGGGCTCGTACCAAGAGACCCAGTACTTC
TRBJ1-5 | TRBV13 | NA | TRBD1 | CASSLGGQVDQPQHF | TGTGCCAGCAGCTTAGGAGGACAGGTCGATCAGCCCCAGCATTTT
TRBJ1-4 | TRBV28 | once | NA | CASSPDSLGTNEKLFF | TGTGCCAGCAGCCCAGACAGCCTAGGGACTAATGAAAAACTGTTTTTT
TRBJ2-1 | TRBV27 | NA | TRBD2 | CASSPQAGGPSNEQFF | TGTGCCAGCAGTCCCCAGGCGGGAGGGCCTAGCAATGAGCAGTTCTTC
TRBJ1-1 | TRBV6-5 | NA | NA | CASSLTLNTEAFF | TGTGCCAGCAGTCTGACACTGAACACTGAAGCTTTCTTT
TRBJ2-7 | TRBV9 | NA | TRBD2 | CASSVGTSGSYEQYF | TGTGCCAGCAGCGTAGGAACTAGCGGGAGTTACGAGCAGTACTTC
TRBJ1-1 | TRBV7-3 | NA | NA | CASSLWLTGEAFF | TGTGCCAGCAGCTTATGGTTGACTGGTGAAGCTTTCTTT
TRBJ1-6 | TRBV19 | NA | TRBD1 | CASNPTGEDSPLHF | TGTGCCAGTAACCCTACAGGGGAGGATTCACCCCTCCACTTT
TRBJ1-4 | TRBV7-9 | NA | NA | CASGRGEKLFF | TGTGCCAGCGGCCGAGGGGAAAAACTGTTTTTT
TRBJ2-7 | TRBV29-1 | NA | TRBD1 | CSAGRRTGGLNEQYF | TGCAGCGCTGGTCGTCGGACAGGGGGCTTGAACGAGCAGTACTTC
TRBJ1-4 | TRBV7-2 | NA | NA | CASSLASGPLNEKLFF | TGTGCCAGCAGCTTAGCCTCGGGTCCCCTAAATGAAAAACTGTTTTTT
TRBJ2-1 | TRBV7-9 | NA | TRBD1 | CASSPRTGGFYNEQFF | TGTGCCAGCAGCCCCAGGACAGGGGGCTTTTACAATGAGCAGTTCTTC
TRBJ1-2 | TRBV4-2 | NA | NA | CASSQDFGEWGYGYTF | TGTGCCAGCAGCCAAGATTTCGGGGAGTGGGGCTATGGCTACACCTTC
TRBJ2-7 | TRBV19 | NA | TRBD1 | CASDQGAQGSYEQYF | TGTGCCAGTGACCAGGGGGCGCAGGGTTCCTACGAGCAGTACTTC